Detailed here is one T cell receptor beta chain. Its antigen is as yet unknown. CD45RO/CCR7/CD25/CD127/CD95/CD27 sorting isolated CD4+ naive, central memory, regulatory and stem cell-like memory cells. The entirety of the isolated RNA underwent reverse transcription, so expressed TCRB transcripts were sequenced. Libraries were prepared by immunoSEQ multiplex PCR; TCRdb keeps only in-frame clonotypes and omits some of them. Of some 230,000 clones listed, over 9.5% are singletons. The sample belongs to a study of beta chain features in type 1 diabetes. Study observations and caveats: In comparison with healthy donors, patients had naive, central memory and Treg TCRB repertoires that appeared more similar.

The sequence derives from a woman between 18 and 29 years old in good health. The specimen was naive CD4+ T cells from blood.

In DNA form, the CDR3 reads TGTGCCTGGAGTAGACAGGGCTCTGCTGAAGCTTTCTTT. It codes for CAWSRQGSAEAFF. V and J are TRBV30 and TRBJ1-1; 7 nucleotides line up with TRBD1. From germline, CDR1 is GTSNPN and CDR2 SVGIG (reference sequence). J lost 6 bases, V lost 2 bases, and 6 bases had no gene match. This CDR3 has 13 amino acids.